The 9 T cell receptor beta chains below all came from one sample that was sequenced in a study of T cells expressing NK-cell markers. TCRdb reanalyzed the 5' RACE reads and collapses them to one entry per CDR3 protein, without DNA. The sample holds fewer than 300,000 distinct CDR3 sequences. Sequencing was carried out using blood T cells: a sorted CD56 or NKG2C T cell subset, CD4+ or CD8+ T cells, or bulk PBMC T cells (not recorded which). These receptors were collected from a woman aged 18-70 years in good health.

The chain recombines TRBV20-1 with TRBJ1-2; there is no DNA to check the TCRdb D call of TRBD1. CDR3 length: 14 residues. The germline gives CDR1 DFQATT, CDR2 SNEGSKA (reference sequence). CDR3 in amino acids: CSARRGTGDYGYTF.

The chain recombines TRBV7-2 with TRBJ2-4. This CDR3 has 14 residues. Germline lookup yields CDR1 SGHTA and CDR2 FQGNSA. This chain's CDR3 is CASSLTLAKNIQYF.

This chain uses TRBV5-6 with TRBJ1-1. This CDR3 spans 15 amino acids. The germline CDR1 and CDR2 sequences are SGHDT and YYEEEE. The CDR3 loop reads CASSFRVRWNTEAFF.

The chain recombines TRBV20-1 with TRBJ2-7; TCRdb's D call of TRBD2 is untestable without DNA. CDR1 and CDR2 from the germline V gene are DFQATT and SNEGSKA (reference sequence). The CDR3 sequence is 16 residues long. CDR3 sequence reads: CSAREGGLAGTYEQYF.

The V call is TRBV4-3, the J call TRBJ2-5; absent DNA, TCRdb's TRBD1 call cannot be checked. Germline CDR1 is LGHNA and CDR2 is YSLEER. The CDR3 runs 13 residues. The CDR3 loop is CASSHGPWETQYF.

The chain links TRBV20-1 to TRBJ1-1; TCRdb designates TRBD1, a call that cannot be tested without DNA. Per the germline V gene, CDR1 is DFQATT and CDR2 is SNEGSKA (reference sequence). This CDR3 is built from 16 residues. The CDR3 loop reads CSASRGGRPQNTEAFF.

This chain links TRBV10-3 with TRBJ2-1; TCRdb designates TRBD2, a call that cannot be tested without DNA. This CDR3 has 14 amino acids. CDR1 is ENHRY and CDR2 is SYGVKD in the germline V gene. CDR3 sequence reads: CAIRGLADINEQFF.

The V call is TRBV20-1, the J call TRBJ1-5. This CDR3 is 14 amino acids long. Germline CDR1 reads DFQATT; CDR2 reads SNEGSKA (reference sequence). The CDR3 reads CSASGPNSNQPQHF.

The chain employs TRBV19 and TRBJ1-4; the D call of TRBD1 rests on TCRdb alone, since no DNA is present to check it. This CDR3 is built from 14 residues. CDR1 and CDR2 from the germline V gene are LNHDA and SQIVND (reference sequence). This CDR3 reads CASTADSYNEKLFF.